These 14 T cell receptor beta chains share one sample of origin, sequenced in a study of T cell responses to AZD1222 COVID-19 vaccine. TCRdb keeps only in-frame clones here, not all; method: immunoSEQ multiplex PCR. The repertoire holds about 100,000 clones, with around nine tenths as singletons. Sequenced material: peripheral blood, taken 28 days after the second AZD1222 dose. The source of these receptors is an adult who received the AZD1222 COVID-19 vaccine.

V usage is TRBV13 and J usage is TRBJ2-7, with D maybe TRBD2 (6 bases). V lost 0 bases and J lost 4, with 10 bases in between. Germline loops: CDR1 PRHDT, CDR2 FYEKMQ (reference sequence). The CDR3 consists of 14 residues. The CDR3 DNA reads as TGTGCCAGCAGCTTAGGCGGGAGAGAGTACGAGCAGTACTTC. Protein product: CASSLGGREYEQYF. Full variable domain (rest looked up from reference TRBV13 and TRBJ2-7): AAGVIQSPRHLIKEKRETATLKCYPIPRHDTVYWYQQGPGQDPQFLISFYEKMQSDKGSIPDRFSAQQFSDYHSELNMSSLELGDSALYFCASSLGGREYEQYFGPGTRLTVT.

The chain employs TRBV25-1 and TRBJ1-3, with a weak D call TRBD1 (6 bases). V shed 6 bases and J shed 0 bases, with 12 bases lying between them. The CDR3 is made up of 15 amino acids. Per germline, CDR1 MGHDK and CDR2 SYGVNS. For the CDR3, the DNA is TGTGCCAGCAGCGCGGACAGCCACTCTGGAAACACCATATATTTT. Its protein is CASSADSHSGNTIYF.

V usage is TRBV2 and J usage is TRBJ1-6, with 8 bases identical to TRBD1. This CDR3 is built from 15 residues. The J segment lost 9 bases and the V segment lost 7 bases, leaving 11 bases of the junction unmatched. Germline V gene data show CDR1 as SNHLY and CDR2 as FYNNEI. CDR3 nucleotides: TGTGCCAGCACCTCTGAGGGGACAGGAGGTTCACCCCTCCACTTT. Its translation: CASTSEGTGGSPLHF. Looking up the rest from reference TRBV2 and TRBJ1-6 gives the full variable domain: EPEVTQTPSHQVTQMGQEVILRCVPISNHLYFYWYRQILGQKVEFLVSFYNNEISEKSEIFDDQFSVERPDGSNFTLKIRSTKLEDSAMYFCASTSEGTGGSPLHFGNGTRLTVT.

Here the CDR3 reads CASSQDEGSGSPLHF. CDR3 DNA sequence: TGCGCCAGCAGCCAAGATGAGGGCTCGGGATCACCCCTCCACTTT. V gene TRBV4-1 combines with J gene TRBJ1-6; D call uncertain. The V gene's germline CDR1 is MGHRA and CDR2 YSYEKL. The CDR3 is 15 residues long. Trimming shortened V by 0 bases and J by 10 bases, and 13 bases separated the two germline ends.

The chain uses TRBV11-2 and TRBJ2-7; TRBD1 matches 11 bases. This CDR3 is built from 16 residues. Germline V gives CDR1 SGHAT, CDR2 FQNNGV. V shed 5 bases, J shed 4 bases, and the junction held 10 bases outside the gene matches. The CDR3 here is CASSRSLDRGRYEQYF. Written as DNA, the CDR3 is TGTGCCAGCAGCCGATCCCTGGACAGGGGGCGGTACGAGCAGTACTTC.

The chain joins TRBV15 to TRBJ1-5; 8 bases are a match to TRBD1. In germline, CDR1 is LNHNV, CDR2 YYDKDF (reference sequence). V lost 4 bases, J lost 0 bases, and 8 bases stayed unmatched. The CDR3 sequence is 17 residues long. Written as DNA, the CDR3 is TGTGCCACCAGCAATCCTACAGGGGGATATAGCAATCAGCCCCAGCATTTT. Amino acid sequence: CATSNPTGGYSNQPQHF.

The genes are TRBV5-1 and TRBJ2-2; maybe TRBD2 (6 bases). V was pared by 1 base and J by 3 bases, with 10 bases between. CDR1 and CDR2 (germline): SGHRS, YFSETQ. The CDR3 is 15 residues long. The CDR3 nucleotides are TGCGCCAGCAGCTTGAGGGGAGGATACACCGGGGAGCTGTTTTTT. The encoded protein is CASSLRGGYTGELFF.

The rearrangement joins TRBV27 to TRBJ1-6, with D perhaps TRBD1 (5 bases). The CDR3 has 13 residues. CDR1 is MNHEY, CDR2 SMNVEV, per germline (reference sequence). The V gene lost 2 bases and the J gene lost 8 bases, with 7 bases spanning the gap. As DNA, the CDR3 is TGTGCCAGCAGTTTAGGGGGGGATTCACCCCTCCACTTT. This encodes CASSLGGDSPLHF.

The rearrangement uses TRBV24-1 and TRBJ2-1; 8 positions match TRBD1. Germline V lookup: CDR1 KGHDR, CDR2 SFDVKD. The V segment lost 5 bases and the J segment 8 bases; nucleotides outside the gene matches: 13. CDR3 size: 16 residues. The CDR3, as DNA: TGTGCCACCAGTGTTATTGCCCGACAGGGGCAGGATGAGCAGTTCTTC. This sequence encodes CATSVIARQGQDEQFF.

This chain connects TRBV11-2 to TRBJ1-1; the D gene is possibly TRBD1 (6 bases). The CDR3 has 16 amino acids. Looked up from germline, CDR1 is SGHAT and CDR2 is FQNNGV. Trimming stripped 2 bases from V and 5 bases from J, with 18 bases between. CDR3 nucleotides: TGTGCCAGCAGCTTAAATCCGGGGGGCATTGGGACTGAAGCTTTCTTT. This encodes CASSLNPGGIGTEAFF.

The chain combines TRBV2 with TRBJ2-3; 7 bases line up with TRBD2. Per the germline V gene, CDR1 is SNHLY and CDR2 is FYNNEI. This CDR3 spans 15 amino acids. V shed 8 bases and J 1 base; nucleotides not matched to a gene: 9. CDR3 protein: CASAPSGVGTDTQYF. In DNA form, the CDR3 reads TGTGCCAGCGCTCCTAGCGGAGTGGGCACAGATACGCAGTATTTT.

As DNA, the CDR3 is TGTGCCACCTTGTTGACCGACCCCGGTAAAGCTTTCTTT. Amino acid sequence: CATLLTDPGKAFF. This chain joins TRBV2 and TRBJ1-1, with no clear D. CDR3 length: 13 residues. Looked up from germline, CDR1 is SNHLY and CDR2 is FYNNEI. Trimming took off 10 bases at V and 9 bases at J, with 21 bases between the two ends.

The chain carries TRBV7-2 and TRBJ2-3; either TRBD1 or TRBD2 may supply D (6 bases each). Germline V CDR1 and CDR2: SGHTA, FQGNSA. With 0 bases removed from V and 3 bases from J, the gap between germline ends came to 16 bases. The CDR3 extends over 17 amino acids. The CDR3 bases are TGTGCCAGCAGCTTAGCCCCCCCCGGGGGCCCTACAGATACGCAGTATTTT. Its translation: CASSLAPPGGPTDTQYF.

The chain has TRBV11-2 and TRBJ2-1; D is undetermined. Germline CDR1 is SGHAT and CDR2 is FQNNGV. The CDR3 extends over 13 amino acids. Trimming removed 6 bases from V and 7 bases from J, with 13 bases in between. CDR3 coding DNA: TGTGCCAGCAGTTTCACCACGGTTAATGAGCAGTTCTTC. It specifies CASSFTTVNEQFF.